The 12 T cell receptor beta chains given below trace back to one sample, sequenced in a study of OX40 agonist ivuxolimab in advanced cancers. Library preparation employed the immunoSEQ multiplex PCR assay. The table comes from immuneACCESS by way of TCRdb, which keeps in-frame sequences with V and J called. Part of the clones is missing from these tables; in studies checked, under half for an unresolved V gene and the rest for unknown reasons. For this sample there are about 72,000 clones; roughly 90% appear just once. The biggest ten clones account for approximately 2.3% of the sample. Here the sequenced sample was CD4+ or CD8+ T cells sorted from blood, taken in a trial of the OX40 agonist ivuxolimab. These TCRs come from an adult with an advanced solid tumor such as melanoma, head and neck, liver or kidney cancer.

In this sample, this clone turned up a few times. The gene calls are TRBV6-5 and TRBJ1-1; D remains ambiguous. The CDR3 has 15 amino acids. V lost 6 bases and J 1 base, leaving 15 bases between the germline ends. Germline assignment: CDR1 MNHEY and CDR2 SVGAGI. The DNA of the CDR3 is TGTGCCAGCAGCCGATCCCCCTCGGAGAACACTGAAGCTTTCTTT. As protein: CASSRSPSENTEAFF.

This clone was recorded once. The chain combines TRBV7-9 with TRBJ2-3; D is perhaps TRBD1 (6 bases). This CDR3 spans 13 amino acids. Germline values: CDR1 SEHNR, CDR2 FQNEAQ (reference sequence). Trimming took 5 bases from V and 4 from J, leaving 10 bases between them. CDR3 region: CASSLPGADTQYF. CDR3 DNA sequence: TGTGCCAGCAGCCTCCCAGGGGCAGATACGCAGTATTTT.

V usage is TRBV19 and J usage is TRBJ1-1; 8 bases fit TRBD1. CDR1 is LNHDA and CDR2 is SQIVND in the germline V gene (reference sequence). The trim removed 4 bases at V and 4 bases at J, leaving 5 bases unmatched. The CDR3 has 14 residues. The CDR3 spells CASSTGQGGTEAFF. DNA for the CDR3: TGTGCCAGTAGTACAGGACAGGGTGGCACTGAAGCTTTCTTT. The variable domain in full, with the rest retrieved from reference TRBV19 and TRBJ1-1, is DGGITQSPKYLFRKEGQNVTLSCEQNLNHDAMYWYRQDPGQGLRLIYYSQIVNDFQKGDIAEGYSVSREKKESFPLTVTSAQKNPTAFYLCASSTGQGGTEAFFGQGTRLTVV.

This chain joins TRBV19 and TRBJ1-2; TRBD1 aligns across 8 bases. The CDR3 spans 14 residues. The V gene end was trimmed by 6 bases and the J gene end by 2 bases; junction bases not matched to a gene: 5. Germline-derived CDR1 and CDR2 are LNHDA and SQIVND (reference sequence). CDR3 nucleotides: TGTGCCAGTAGCCAGGGGGCCCCGAACTATGGCTACACCTTC. Protein: CASSQGAPNYGYTF.

This chain uses TRBV6-1 with TRBJ2-7, with TRBD2 matching over 7 bases. CDR3 length equals 15 residues. CDR1 is MNHNS and CDR2 is SASEGT in the germline V gene. The trim removed 6 bases at V and 0 bases at J, leaving 8 bases unmatched. CDR3: CASRTWGGSSYEQYF. The CDR3 bases are TGTGCCAGCAGGACGTGGGGCGGGAGCTCCTACGAGCAGTACTTC.

The genes are TRBV7-6 and TRBJ1-5, with D possibly being TRBD1 (5 bases). The CDR3 sequence is 14 residues long. The germline V gene encodes CDR1 SGHVS and CDR2 FNYEAQ. Trimming removed 5 bases at V and 7 bases at J, with 15 bases between. The DNA for the CDR3 is TGTGCCAGCAGCCCGGGACGTAGTGGACAGCCCCAGCATTTT. Protein: CASSPGRSGQPQHF.

The V call is TRBV7-9, the J call TRBJ2-4; D is perhaps TRBD1 or TRBD2 (5 bases each). The V and J ends lost 5 bases and 6 bases respectively, with 11 bases between them. Germline CDR1 reads SEHNR; CDR2 reads FQNEAQ (reference sequence). The CDR3 runs 13 residues. This chain's CDR3 is CASSPRDLNIQYF. DNA for the CDR3: TGTGCCAGCAGCCCCCGGGACCTAAACATTCAGTACTTC.

The genes are TRBV18 and TRBJ2-1, with 8 bases aligning to TRBD1. Germline-derived CDR1 and CDR2 are KGHSH and LQKENI. CDR3 length: 16 residues. V dropped 3 bases and J dropped 1; count of bases not matched to a gene: 5. The CDR3 here is CASSPDRDRSYNEQFF. The CDR3 nucleotides are TGTGCCAGCTCACCGGACCGGGACAGGTCCTACAATGAGCAGTTCTTC.

The V call is TRBV6-6, the J call TRBJ2-7; D gene uncertain. This CDR3 region has 14 residues. The V gene lost 2 bases and the J gene lost 0 bases, with 8 bases spanning the gap. From germline, CDR1 is MNHNY and CDR2 SVGAGI (reference sequence). This chain's CDR3 is CASSYRATSYEQYF. The CDR3, as DNA: TGTGCCAGCAGTTACCGGGCAACCTCCTACGAGCAGTACTTC.

This chain links TRBV19 with TRBJ2-5, with 10 positions matching TRBD2. Germline values: CDR1 LNHDA, CDR2 SQIVND (reference sequence). The J segment lost 5 bases and the V segment lost 7 bases, leaving 10 bases of the junction unmatched. CDR3 length equals 15 residues. DNA for the CDR3: TGTGCCAGTAAGGAGCGGGAGGGCCCCGGGGAGACCCAGTACTTC. Encoded protein: CASKEREGPGETQYF.

The chain links TRBV5-1 to TRBJ1-4; D gene ambiguous. V lost 0 bases and J lost 7, with 7 bases in between. The germline V gene encodes CDR1 SGHRS and CDR2 YFSETQ. The CDR3 consists of 13 residues. Here the CDR3 reads CASSLAHSEKLFF. The CDR3 DNA follows: TGCGCCAGCAGCTTGGCTCACAGTGAAAAACTGTTTTTT.

The rearrangement joins TRBV6-5 to TRBJ2-6, with D perhaps matching TRBD1 (6 bases). Trimming took off 10 bases at V and 8 bases at J, with 18 bases between the two ends. Per germline, CDR1 MNHEY and CDR2 SVGAGI. This CDR3 spans 14 amino acids. The CDR3 sequence is CATARDTNSNVLTF. CDR3 nucleotide sequence: TGTGCCACCGCGAGGGACACCAACTCCAACGTCCTGACTTTC.